Detailed here is one T cell receptor beta chain. Its target is unknown. V lost 4 bases and J lost 8; bases outside the gene matches: 8. Germline CDR1 reads SGHVS; CDR2 reads FQNEAQ. This CDR3 has 15 residues. The data derive from a study of T cell responses to AZD1222 COVID-19 vaccine. Findings of the study overall: White British ancestry dominated among donors, who included more females, and clonal diversity was possibly underestimated.

Libraries were prepared by immunoSEQ multiplex PCR; TCRdb keeps only in-frame clonotypes and omits some of them. The table records roughly 150,000 clones, 87% of them present only once. The sequencing used peripheral blood, collected 28 days after the second AZD1222 dose. V and J are TRBV7-8 and TRBJ2-2, with TRBD2 matching 9 bases. This sequence originates from an adult who received the AZD1222 COVID-19 vaccine. The CDR3, as DNA: TGTGCCAGCAGCTATAGCGGGGGTCTGGCGGGGGAGCTGTTTTTT. Amino acids: CASSYSGGLAGELFF.